This T cell receptor (beta chain) was captured in a study of blood T cell repertoires in COVID-19. This clone was found once. The CDR3 length is 14 residues. V gave up 5 bases and J gave up 5 bases; unmatched junction bases: 6. Germline V gene sequence: CDR1 SEHNR, CDR2 FQNEAQ (reference sequence). Original data processing: Nucleated cell number was recorded as an estimate derived from reference gene primer amplification. Only in-frame clones appear in the TCRdb table, and some are missing; sequencing was by immunoSEQ multiplex PCR. Clone size and the V and J calls come from that table; the DNA yielded D and trimming. The table has roughly 150,000 clones, 85% seen once.

This TCR came from an elderly woman with COVID-19, enrolled during active disease. Input material: peripheral blood. The gene calls are TRBV7-9 and TRBJ1-2; TRBD1 agrees at 9 bases. The CDR3: CASSPQGAEYGYTF. The CDR3 nucleotides are TGTGCCAGCAGCCCACAGGGGGCAGAGTATGGCTACACCTTC.